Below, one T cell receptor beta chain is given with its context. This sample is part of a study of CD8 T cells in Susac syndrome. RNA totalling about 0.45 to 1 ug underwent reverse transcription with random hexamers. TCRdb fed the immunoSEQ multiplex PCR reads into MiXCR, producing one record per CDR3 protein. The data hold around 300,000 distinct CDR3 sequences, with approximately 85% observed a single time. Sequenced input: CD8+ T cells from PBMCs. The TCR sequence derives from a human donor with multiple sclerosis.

Here the CDR3 DNA reads TGTGCCAGCAGAGGGGTAGGAGAGACCCAGTACTTC. This sequence encodes CASRGVGETQYF. This chain uses TRBV6-6 with TRBJ2-5; tentatively, D is TRBD1 (5 bases). The CDR3 consists of 12 residues. CDR1 is MNHNY, CDR2 SVGAGI, per germline (reference sequence). V lost 6 bases, J lost 4 bases, and 9 bases lay in between.